Below, 5 T cell receptor beta chains from the same sample are listed, as sequenced in a study of radiotherapy plus CTLA-4 blockade in lung cancer (dated by TCRdb to between 2017 and 2018). The receptor library was made with the immunoSEQ multiplex PCR assay. TCRdb retrieved this table from immuneACCESS and kept in-frame rearrangements only. Not all clones are present; in checked studies, unresolved V genes account for under half, and no reason is known for the remainder. The sample profile shows 20,000 to 25,000 clones; 70% to 75% of them were found once. About 3% of the sample lies in the top ten. Sample: peripheral blood, taken from a patient treated with radiotherapy plus ipilimumab. These receptors came from a human donor with non-small cell lung cancer whose response to radiotherapy plus ipilimumab could not be evaluated.

The chain is built from TRBV19 and TRBJ1-6; TRBD1 matches 9 bases. After removal of 5 bases from V and 6 bases from J, the junction contained 8 bases not matched to a gene. The length of the CDR3 is 16 residues. Germline CDR1 reads LNHDA; CDR2 reads SQIVND (reference sequence). Here the CDR3 reads CASSPQGGQGNSPLHF. The CDR3 DNA follows: TGTGCCAGTAGTCCCCAGGGGGGACAGGGTAATTCACCCCTCCACTTT.

The chain carries TRBV7-9 and TRBJ1-6, with 7 bases fitting TRBD1. Germline CDR1 SEHNR, CDR2 FQNEAQ (reference sequence). V trimming: 3 bases; J trimming: 3 bases; junction bases outside the gene matches: 2. This CDR3 spans 15 amino acids. DNA of the CDR3: TGTGCCAGCAGCTTGCCAGGGGGCTATAATTCACCCCTCCACTTT. This gives the protein CASSLPGGYNSPLHF. Variable domain in full (rest from reference TRBV7-9 and TRBJ1-6): DTGVSQNPRHKITKRGQNVTFRCDPISEHNRLYWYRQTLGQGPEFLTYFQNEAQLEKSRLLSDRFSAERPKGSFSTLEIQRTEQGDSAMYLCASSLPGGYNSPLHFGNGTRLTVT.

The chain combines TRBV15 with TRBJ2-1; the D gene is possibly TRBD2 (6 bases). Per the germline V gene, CDR1 is LNHNV and CDR2 is YYDKDF (reference sequence). Trimming cost V 0 bases and J 7 bases, with 10 bases left between them. The CDR3 contains 14 residues. The CDR3 loop is CATSRDPGRNEQFF. As DNA, the CDR3 is TGTGCCACCAGCAGAGATCCAGGGAGGAATGAGCAGTTCTTC.

This clone was recorded a few times. This rearrangement joins TRBV19 to TRBJ2-5; 7 bases are shared with TRBD1. CDR3 length: 16 residues. V was pared by 1 base and J by 5 bases, with 10 bases of the junction left unmatched. Germline values: CDR1 LNHDA, CDR2 SQIVND (reference sequence). The CDR3 protein is CASSIGYRGWGETQYF. CDR3 coding DNA: TGTGCCAGTAGTATAGGCTACAGGGGCTGGGGGGAGACCCAGTACTTC.

The chain recombines TRBV27 with TRBJ1-4; 8 bases line up with TRBD1. Trimming removed 4 bases from V and 5 bases from J; junction bases left unmatched: 3. This CDR3 has 14 residues. Germline V gene sequence: CDR1 MNHEY, CDR2 SMNVEV (reference sequence). DNA for the CDR3: TGTGCCAGCAGTTCCACAGGGGGAAATGAAAAACTGTTTTTT. Translated, it gives CASSSTGGNEKLFF.